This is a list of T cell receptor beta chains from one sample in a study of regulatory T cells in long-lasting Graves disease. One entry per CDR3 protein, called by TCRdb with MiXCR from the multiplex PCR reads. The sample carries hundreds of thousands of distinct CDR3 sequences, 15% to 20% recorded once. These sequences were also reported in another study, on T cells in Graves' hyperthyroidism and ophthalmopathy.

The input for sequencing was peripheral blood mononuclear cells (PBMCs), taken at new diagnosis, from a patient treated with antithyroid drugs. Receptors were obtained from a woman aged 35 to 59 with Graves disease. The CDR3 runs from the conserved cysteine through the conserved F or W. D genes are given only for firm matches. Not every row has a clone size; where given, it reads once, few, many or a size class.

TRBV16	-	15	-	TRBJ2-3	CASSQSGRFTDTQYF	TGTGCCAGCAGCCAATCAGGGCGTTTCACAGATACGCAGTATTTT
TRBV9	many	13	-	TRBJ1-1	CASSGWTGGKAFF	TGTGCCAGCAGCGGATGGACGGGGGGGAAAGCTTTCTTT
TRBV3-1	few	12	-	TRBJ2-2	CASREQGGELFF	TGTGCCAGCAGGGAACAGGGCGGGGAGCTGTTTTTT
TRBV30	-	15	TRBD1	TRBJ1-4	CAWSPDSGGNEKLFF	TGTGCCTGGAGCCCCGATTCAGGGGGTAATGAAAAACTGTTTTTT
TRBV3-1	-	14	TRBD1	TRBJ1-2	CASSPTGTGGSYTF	TGTGCCAGCAGCCCAACCGGGACAGGGGGCAGCTACACCTTC
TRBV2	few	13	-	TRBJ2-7	CASTGRGFYEQYF	TGTGCCAGCACCGGACGGGGTTTCTACGAGCAGTACTTC
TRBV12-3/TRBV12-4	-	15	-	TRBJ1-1	CASSLGGAWNTEAFF	TGTGCCAGCAGTTTGGGCGGGGCTTGGAACACTGAAGCTTTCTTT
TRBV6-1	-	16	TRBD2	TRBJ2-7	CASSERAGTFPYEQYF	TGTGCCAGCAGTGAAAGAGCGGGAACATTTCCCTACGAGCAGTACTTC
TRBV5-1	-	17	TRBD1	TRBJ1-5	CASSLDGQGASNQPQHF	TGCGCCAGCAGCTTGGATGGGCAGGGGGCGAGCAATCAGCCCCAGCATTTT
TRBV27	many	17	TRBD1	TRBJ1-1	CASSFVGRGGGNTEAFF	TGTGCCAGCAGTTTCGTTGGCAGGGGGGGGGGGAACACTGAAGCTTTCTTT
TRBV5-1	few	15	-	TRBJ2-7	CASRRVDQSAYEQYF	TGCGCCAGCAGACGTGTAGACCAGTCGGCCTACGAGCAGTACTTC
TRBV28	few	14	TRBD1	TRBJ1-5	CASAMGQGGQPQHF	TGTGCCAGCGCCATGGGACAGGGGGGTCAGCCCCAGCATTTT
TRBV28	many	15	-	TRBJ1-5	CASRPQEYSNQPQHF	TGTGCCAGCAGACCACAGGAGTATAGCAATCAGCCCCAGCATTTT
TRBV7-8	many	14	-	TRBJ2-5	CASSLANNQETQYF	TGTGCCAGCAGCTTAGCGAACAACCAAGAGACCCAGTACTTC
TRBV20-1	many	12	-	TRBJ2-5	CSASGYQETQYF	TGCAGTGCCAGCGGATACCAAGAGACCCAGTACTTC
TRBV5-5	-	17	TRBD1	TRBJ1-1	CASSFNGQGASNTEAFF	TGTGCCAGCAGCTTTAACGGACAGGGGGCCTCAAACACTGAAGCTTTCTTT
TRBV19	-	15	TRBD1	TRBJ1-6	CASSIRDRVNSPLHF	TGTGCCAGTAGTATCCGGGACAGGGTTAATTCACCCCTCCACTTT
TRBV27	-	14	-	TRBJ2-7	CASSLLRASDEQYF	TGTGCCAGCAGTTTACTTAGGGCGTCCGACGAGCAGTACTTC
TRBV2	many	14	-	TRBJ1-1	CASSGDFPGTEAFF	TGTGCCAGCAGTGGGGACTTCCCGGGAACTGAAGCTTTCTTT
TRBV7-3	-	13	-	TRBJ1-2	CASSLTAGAGVAF	TGTGCCAGCAGCTTAACAGCAGGGGCGGGCGTTGCCTTC
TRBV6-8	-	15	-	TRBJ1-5	CASSSGGDRNQPQHF	TGTGCCAGCAGTTCGGGGGGCGACCGCAATCAGCCCCAGCATTTT
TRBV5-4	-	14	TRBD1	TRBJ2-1	CASSLGDRANEQFF	TGTGCCAGCAGCTTGGGGGACAGGGCTAATGAGCAGTTCTTC
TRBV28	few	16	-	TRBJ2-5	CASSTTSGAGRETQYF	TGTGCCAGCAGCACTACTTCGGGGGCGGGTCGGGAGACCCAGTACTTC
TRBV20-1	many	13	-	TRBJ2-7	CSARKDTAYEQYF	TGCAGTGCTAGAAAAGACACTGCCTACGAGCAGTACTTC
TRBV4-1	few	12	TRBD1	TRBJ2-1	CASSQIAGTEFF	TGCGCCAGCAGCCAGATCGCCGGGACAGAGTTCTTC